This T cell receptor (beta chain) was captured by sequencing in a study of blood T cell repertoires in COVID-19. Study-wide context: Whether acute or convalescent, the COVID-19 samples came from the United States, Italy and Spain. PBMCs, B-cell-depleted T cells, or T cells were the source of the cDNA or gDNA that made up the material.

Original handling: How many nucleated cells were present was estimated from reference gene primer amplification. Clones were read by immunoSEQ multiplex PCR, and TCRdb kept only the in-frame ones, dropping some. V and J calls and clone size follow that table, whereas D and trimming were derived from the DNA. The sample includes 140,000 to 150,000 clones, around 84% of them seen just once. CDR3 size: 13 residues. Germline V lookup: CDR1 MNHEY, CDR2 SMNVEV (reference sequence). With 6 bases removed from V and 6 bases from J, the gap between germline ends came to 12 bases. The V and J genes are TRBV27 and TRBJ2-1; tentative D call: TRBD1 (6 bases). The source of this sequence is a man between 60 and 75 years old with active or convalescent COVID-19. The specimen was peripheral blood. CDR3 protein: CASRTGPGNEQFF. As DNA, the CDR3 is TGTGCCAGCAGGACAGGTCCCGGCAATGAGCAGTTCTTC.